Listed below are T cell receptor beta chains from one sample, sequenced in a study of Graves' ophthalmopathy and Graves' hyperthyroidism. TCRdb re-called the multiplex PCR reads with MiXCR, one entry per CDR3 protein. The sample yields about 400,000 distinct CDR3 sequences, over 20% seen once. The material sequenced was peripheral blood. Receptors originate from a woman aged 18 to 35 with stable Graves' hyperthyroidism. The CDR3 runs from the conserved cysteine through the conserved F or W. A D gene is named only where the DNA matches it firmly. Part of the rows lack a size; the others show once, few, many or a class for expanded clones.

j_gene | v_gene | abundance | d_gene | CDR3aa | CDR3nt
TRBJ2-4 | TRBV12-3/TRBV12-4 | many | NA | CASNYDLAKNIQYF | TGTGCCAGCAACTACGACCTAGCCAAAAACATTCAGTACTTC
TRBJ1-2 | TRBV4-2 | many | NA | CASRHEQGAYGYTF | TGTGCCAGCAGGCACGAACAGGGCGCCTATGGCTACACCTTC
TRBJ1-5 | TRBV27 | many | NA | CASSLVGQIPWPQHF | TGTGCCAGCAGTTTAGTAGGGCAGATCCCATGGCCCCAGCATTTT
TRBJ1-2 | TRBV7-3 | NA | TRBD1 | CASSFTGEKNGYTF | TGTGCCAGCAGCTTCACAGGGGAGAAGAATGGCTACACCTTC
TRBJ2-5 | TRBV5-1 | NA | TRBD2 | CASSRTSLETQYF | TGCGCCAGCAGCCGGACTAGTTTGGAGACCCAGTACTTC
TRBJ1-5 | TRBV6-2/TRBV6-3 | few | NA | CASSYTRLETNSNQPQHF | TGTGCCAGCAGTTATACCCGCCTAGAAACCAATAGCAATCAGCCCCAGCATTTT
TRBJ2-2 | TRBV4-2 | NA | TRBD1 | CASNRDRGQNTGELFF | TGTGCCAGCAACCGGGACAGGGGACAGAACACCGGGGAGCTGTTTTTT
TRBJ2-7 | TRBV20-1 | many | NA | CSPNRVSSYEQYF | TGCAGCCCTAATCGGGTCAGCTCCTACGAGCAGTACTTC
TRBJ2-7 | TRBV4-2 | many | NA | CASSQPLRGRSYEQYF | TGTGCCAGCAGCCAACCCCTACGGGGAAGGTCCTACGAGCAGTACTTC
TRBJ2-3 | TRBV4-1 | NA | NA | CASSHLDLISTDTQYF | TGCGCCAGCAGCCATTTGGACCTCATCTCCACAGATACGCAGTATTTT
TRBJ2-7 | TRBV6-2/TRBV6-3 | NA | NA | CASSSSDSYEQYF | TGTGCCAGCAGTTCCTCTGACAGCTACGAGCAGTACTTC
TRBJ1-2 | TRBV10-3 | once | NA | CAHRGSGTLPGGYTF | TGTGCCCACAGAGGGAGCGGGACATTACCGGGGGGCTACACCTTC
TRBJ1-1 | TRBV12-5 | few | NA | CASGLYPGNTEAFF | TGTGCTAGTGGGCTCTACCCGGGAAACACTGAAGCTTTCTTT
TRBJ1-2 | TRBV20-1 | many | NA | CSATGGGDGYTF | TGCAGTGCCACCGGCGGGGGTGATGGCTACACCTTC
TRBJ2-7 | TRBV5-6 | many | NA | CASSLWRQGSYEQYF | TGTGCCAGCAGCTTGTGGCGTCAGGGATCCTACGAGCAGTACTTC